The TCR beta chain under discussion was sequenced for a study of chemoradiotherapy in HPV16-positive cancers. Trimming took off 0 bases at V and 2 bases at J, with 8 bases between the two ends. This CDR3 is built from 15 residues. Germline V CDR1 and CDR2: SNHLY, FYNNEI. Repeated repertoire sampling spanned the course of chemoradiotherapy. This table comes from immunoSEQ multiplex PCR, and its TCRdb copy is limited to in-frame clones, with some not included. This sample has around 12,000 clones, with approximately 86% found just once. As regards this clone: Its antigen remains unidentified.

Study results and caveats: HPV-responsive T-cell expansion during chemoradiotherapy was linked to improved recurrence-free survival in HPV16-positive patients.

The clonotype comes from a human donor with HPV-associated anogenital cancer. The sample consisted of blood, taken from a patient who underwent chemoradiotherapy. The chain employs TRBV2 and TRBJ1-5, with a weak D call TRBD1 (5 bases). DNA for the CDR3: TGTGCCAGCAGTGAAGCGTTGGGGGGCAATCAGCCCCAGCATTTT. As protein: CASSEALGGNQPQHF.